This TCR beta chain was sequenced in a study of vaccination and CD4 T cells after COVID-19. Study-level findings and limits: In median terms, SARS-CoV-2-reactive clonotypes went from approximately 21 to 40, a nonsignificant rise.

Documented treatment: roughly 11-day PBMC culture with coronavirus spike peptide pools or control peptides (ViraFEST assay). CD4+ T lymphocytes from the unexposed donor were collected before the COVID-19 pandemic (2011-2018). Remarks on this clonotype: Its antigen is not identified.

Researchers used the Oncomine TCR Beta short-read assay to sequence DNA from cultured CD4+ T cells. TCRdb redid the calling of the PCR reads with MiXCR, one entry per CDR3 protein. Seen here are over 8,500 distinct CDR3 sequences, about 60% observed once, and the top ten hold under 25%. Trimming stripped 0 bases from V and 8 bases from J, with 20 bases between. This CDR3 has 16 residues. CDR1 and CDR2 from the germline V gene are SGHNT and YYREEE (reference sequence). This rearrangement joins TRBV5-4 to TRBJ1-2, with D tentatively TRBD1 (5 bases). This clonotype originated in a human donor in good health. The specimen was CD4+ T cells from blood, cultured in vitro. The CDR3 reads CASSLAEGGTPVGYTF. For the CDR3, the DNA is TGTGCCAGCAGCTTGGCCGAGGGAGGGACCCCGGTCGGCTACACCTTC.